This T cell receptor (beta chain) stems from a study of shared clonotypes between healthy human individuals. The material for each subset, its genomic DNA, was split evenly across several immunoSEQ plates. This table comes from immunoSEQ multiplex PCR, and its TCRdb copy is limited to in-frame clones, with some not included. The table records some 2,000,000 clones, 85% to 95% of them present only once. The CDR3 totals 14 residues. Per germline, CDR1 SGHTA and CDR2 FQGNSA. V shed 2 bases and J shed 1 base, with 7 bases lying between them. Sequenced material: naive CD4+ T cells sorted from blood. Sample subset: CD45RA+ positively selected. The origin of this receptor is a man aged 18 to 29 in good health. This rearrangement joins TRBV7-2 to TRBJ2-3; D gene ambiguous. The CDR3 nucleotides are TGTGCCAGCAGCTTAAGGTTACGCACAGATACGCAGTATTTT. Translating it yields CASSLRLRTDTQYF.